This record looks at one T cell receptor (beta chain) sequence and its context. This record comes from a study of patients and donors after allogeneic stem cell transplantation. TCRdb itself ran the RT-PCR reads through MiXCR, one entry per CDR3 protein. The sample carries approximately 99,000 distinct CDR3 sequences, 35% recorded once. The source material was blood, either unsorted or a sorted T cell fraction (not recorded which). The receptor was derived from a human donor who was either an allogeneic HSCT recipient or a stem cell or donor lymphocyte infusion donor (not recorded which). It is not recorded whose cells these are; they may come from a transplant donor.

CDR3 protein: CASSSGLAGGSRNEQFF. In DNA, the CDR3 is TGTGCCAGCAGCTCAGGGTTGGCGGGAGGGTCCCGCAATGAGCAGTTCTTC. This chain links TRBV7-6 with TRBJ2-1, with TRBD2 identical over 9 bases. From germline, CDR1 is SGHVS and CDR2 FNYEAQ. The V and J ends lost 4 bases and 6 bases, in that order; junction bases with no gene match: 13. There are 17 residues in the CDR3.